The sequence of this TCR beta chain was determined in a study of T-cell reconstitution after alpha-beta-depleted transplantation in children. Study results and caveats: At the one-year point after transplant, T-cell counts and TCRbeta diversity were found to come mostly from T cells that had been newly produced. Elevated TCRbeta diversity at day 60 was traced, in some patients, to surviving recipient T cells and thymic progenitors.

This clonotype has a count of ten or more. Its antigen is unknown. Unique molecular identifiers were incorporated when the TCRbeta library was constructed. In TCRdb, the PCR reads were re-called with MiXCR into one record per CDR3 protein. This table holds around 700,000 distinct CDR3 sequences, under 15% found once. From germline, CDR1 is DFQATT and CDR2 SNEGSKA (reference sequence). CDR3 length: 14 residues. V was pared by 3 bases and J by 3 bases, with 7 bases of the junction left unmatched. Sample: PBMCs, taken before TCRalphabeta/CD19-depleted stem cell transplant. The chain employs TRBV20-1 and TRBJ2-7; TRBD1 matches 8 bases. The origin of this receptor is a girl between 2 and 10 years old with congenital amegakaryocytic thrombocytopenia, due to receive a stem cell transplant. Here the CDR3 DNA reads TGCAGTGCTAGGACAGGGGATGAGGTCTACGAGCAGTACTTC. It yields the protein CSARTGDEVYEQYF.